The T cell receptor (beta chain) described here comes from a study of T-cell reconstitution after alpha-beta-depleted transplantation in children. Preparation of the TCRbeta library involved a method that used unique molecular identifiers. TCRdb reprocessed the PCR reads with MiXCR, giving one entry per CDR3 protein. The sample records about 500,000 distinct CDR3 sequences, 32% being singletons. Germline V gene lookup returns CDR1 SQVTM and CDR2 ANQGSEA. This CDR3 comprises 16 residues. Trimming cost V 5 bases and J 5 bases, with 24 bases left between them. This receptor was taken from a human donor who donated a stem cell graft to a child with aplastic anemia. The chain combines TRBV29-1 with TRBJ2-5, with a possible D match to TRBD2 (6 bases). The sample consisted of PBMCs from the stem cell graft donor, taken from the stem cell graft. CDR3 in DNA: TGCAGCGTTCCAACTCGGGATGCCGGGAGCTGGGAGACCCAGTACTTC. Translating it yields CSVPTRDAGSWETQYF.